This TCR beta chain was recovered during a study of blood T cell repertoires in COVID-19. Original methodology: The authors estimated nucleated cell counts from reference gene primer amplification. The assay was immunoSEQ multiplex PCR, and TCRdb's table has in-frame clones only and misses some. From that table come the V and J calls and clone size; the DNA was used to work out D and trimming. This table has approximately 200,000 clones, roughly nine tenths appearing once. This CDR3 contains 15 residues. Germline V gene lookup returns CDR1 LGHNA and CDR2 YSLEER. V shed 4 bases and J 10 bases; nucleotides not matched to a gene: 10. Which cohort a participant joined came from the clinical history participants gave.

Sequences were obtained from PBMCs or T cells enriched from blood (not recorded which). The TCR comes from a woman under 40 who had recovered from COVID-19. The chain employs TRBV4-3 and TRBJ2-1; TRBD2 agrees at 10 bases. CDR3 DNA: TGCGCCAGCAGCCTGACCGGGACTAGCGTCCACGAGCAGTTCTTC. Protein: CASSLTGTSVHEQFF.